The clone carrying this TCR beta chain was seen many times. Its target is not known. CDR1 and CDR2 (germline): LNHNV, YYDKDF (reference sequence). The J segment lost 3 bases and the V segment lost 0 bases, leaving 3 bases of the junction unmatched. This CDR3 has 15 residues. Sample time point: sample taken at primary tumor resection. Unsorted whole RNA of tumor, nontumor lung or frozen PBMC was sequenced. The data were taken from a study of spatial heterogeneity in lung cancer. Turning to the study itself: There were, on average, more than ten raw-read appearances for each unique TCR and UMI combination. Broader study findings: Mutation counts in tumors were tracked by counts of expanded intratumoral alpha and beta TCRs.

The presence of a unique molecular identifier marked each TCR cDNA molecule. TCRdb re-analysed the 5' RACE reads in MiXCR, keeping a single row per CDR3 protein. This table holds around 6,000 distinct CDR3 sequences, 15% to 20% found once. This rearrangement joins TRBV15 to TRBJ1-2; TRBD1 matches 8 bases. This receptor was taken from a male donor with early-stage non-small cell lung cancer. The sequencing used lung tumor tissue, collected at surgery. In nucleotides, the CDR3 is TGTGCCACCAGCAGAGAGGCAGGGGGCGACTATGGCTACACCTTC. Amino acid sequence: CATSREAGGDYGYTF.